This T cell receptor beta chain was sequenced in a study of T cell responses to AZD1222 COVID-19 vaccine. Here immunoSEQ multiplex PCR was the method, and the copy in TCRdb shows in-frame clones only, minus some. This table holds about 93,000 clones, approximately 89% found once. Germline V gene sequence: CDR1 SGHNT, CDR2 YENEEA. There are 15 residues in the CDR3. Trimming took 5 bases from V and 0 from J; bases not matched to a gene: 7. A note on this clone: Antigen unknown.

Study results and caveats: Across the whole spike, CD4 TCRs peaked at regions 160-218 and 743-854.

The sample was peripheral blood, taken on day 0 of AZD1222 vaccination. V and J are TRBV11-3 and TRBJ2-7, with 7 bases fitting TRBD1. This sequence originates from an adult in good health. The CDR3 loop is CASSSHEGASYEQYF. The CDR3 coding sequence is TGTGCCAGCAGCAGTCATGAGGGGGCCTCCTACGAGCAGTACTTC.